This TCR beta chain was recovered during a study of graft-versus-host responses after intestinal transplantation. Study in general: All recipients were transplanted with multivisceral, liver-intestinal, or isolated intestinal grafts. Findings of the study overall: Declining HvG levels early post-transplant were linked to peak circulating GvH clone levels. Some GvH clones were seen earlier in gut or blood, suggesting intestinal origin.

This CDR3 spans 14 amino acids. CDR1 and CDR2 from the germline V gene are SGDLS and YYNGEE. V shed 0 bases and J 7 bases; nucleotides not matched to a gene: 1. Concerning this clone: Its antigen is as yet unknown.

Here immunoSEQ multiplex PCR was the method, and the copy in TCRdb shows in-frame clones only, minus some. The sample includes over 75,000 clones, about 88% of them seen just once. The genes are TRBV9 and TRBJ1-4; 9 bases fit TRBD1. The TCR originated in a human donor who was the organ donor for an intestinal transplant. Specimen: unstimulated CD4+ T cells sorted from spleen or lymph node cells, collected before transplant. The CDR3 sequence: CASSVGGQGEKLFF. The DNA for the CDR3 is TGTGCCAGCAGCGTAGGGGGACAGGGTGAAAAACTGTTTTTT.